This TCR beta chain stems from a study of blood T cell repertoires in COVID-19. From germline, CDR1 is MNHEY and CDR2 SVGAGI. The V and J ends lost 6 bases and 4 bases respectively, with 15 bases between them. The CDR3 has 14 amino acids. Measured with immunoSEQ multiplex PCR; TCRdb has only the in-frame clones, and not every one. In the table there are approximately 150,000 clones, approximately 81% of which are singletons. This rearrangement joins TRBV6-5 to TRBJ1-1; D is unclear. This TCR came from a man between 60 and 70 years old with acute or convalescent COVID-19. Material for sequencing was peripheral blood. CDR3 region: CASSLVGRGTEAFF. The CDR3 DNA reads TGTGCCAGCAGCCTGGTGGGGAGAGGCACTGAAGCTTTCTTT.